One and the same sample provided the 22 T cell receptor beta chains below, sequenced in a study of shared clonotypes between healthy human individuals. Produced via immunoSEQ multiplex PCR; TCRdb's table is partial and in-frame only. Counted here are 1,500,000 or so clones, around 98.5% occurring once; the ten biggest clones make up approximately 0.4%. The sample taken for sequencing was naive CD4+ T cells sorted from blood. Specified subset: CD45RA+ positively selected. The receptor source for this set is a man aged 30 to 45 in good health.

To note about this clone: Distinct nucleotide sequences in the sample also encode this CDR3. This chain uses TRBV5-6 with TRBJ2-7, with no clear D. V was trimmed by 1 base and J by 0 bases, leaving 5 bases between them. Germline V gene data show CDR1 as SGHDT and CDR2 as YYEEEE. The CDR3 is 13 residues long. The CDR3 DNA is TGTGCCAGCAGCTTGCCGGACTCCTACGAGCAGTACTTC. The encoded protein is CASSLPDSYEQYF.

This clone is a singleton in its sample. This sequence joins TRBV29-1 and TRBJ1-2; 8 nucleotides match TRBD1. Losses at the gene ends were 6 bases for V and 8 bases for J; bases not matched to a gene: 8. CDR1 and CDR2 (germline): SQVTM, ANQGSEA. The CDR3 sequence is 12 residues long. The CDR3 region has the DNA TGCAGCGTGGTACAGGGGGTGAGCGGCTACACCTTC. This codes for CSVVQGVSGYTF.

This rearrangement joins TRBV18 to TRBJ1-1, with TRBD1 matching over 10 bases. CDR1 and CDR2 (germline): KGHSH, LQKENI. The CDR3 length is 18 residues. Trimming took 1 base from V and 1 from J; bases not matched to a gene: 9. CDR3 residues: CASSPLGQGVERNTEAFF. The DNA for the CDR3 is TGTGCCAGCTCACCACTTGGACAGGGGGTCGAGAGGAACACTGAAGCTTTCTTT. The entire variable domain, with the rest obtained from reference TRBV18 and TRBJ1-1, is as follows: NAGVMQNPRHLVRRRGQEARLRCSPMKGHSHVYWYRQLPEEGLKFMVYLQKENIIDESGMPKERFSAEFPKEGPSILRIQQVVRGDSAAYFCASSPLGQGVERNTEAFFGQGTRLTVV.

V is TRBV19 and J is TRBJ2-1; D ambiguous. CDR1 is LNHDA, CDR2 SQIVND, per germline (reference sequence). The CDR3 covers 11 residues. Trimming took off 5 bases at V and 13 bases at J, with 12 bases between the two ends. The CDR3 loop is CASSLGLSQFF. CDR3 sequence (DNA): TGTGCCAGTAGTCTCGGATTGTCTCAGTTCTTC.

DNA for the CDR3: TGTGCCTGGGCCGAGGACACCGTGAGGGACCAGTACTTC. Its translation: CAWAEDTVRDQYF. The chain recombines TRBV30 with TRBJ2-5; either TRBD1 or TRBD2 may fit D (5 bases each). Germline CDR1 and CDR2: GTSNPN and SVGIG (reference sequence). The CDR3 has 13 residues. Trimming removed 5 bases at V and 10 bases at J, with 20 bases between.

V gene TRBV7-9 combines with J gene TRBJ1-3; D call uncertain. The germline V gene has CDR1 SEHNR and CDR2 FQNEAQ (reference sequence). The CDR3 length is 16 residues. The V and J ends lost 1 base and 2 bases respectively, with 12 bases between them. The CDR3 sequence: CASSLEQGWAGNTIYF. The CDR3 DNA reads TGTGCCAGCAGCTTAGAGCAAGGCTGGGCTGGAAACACCATATATTTT.

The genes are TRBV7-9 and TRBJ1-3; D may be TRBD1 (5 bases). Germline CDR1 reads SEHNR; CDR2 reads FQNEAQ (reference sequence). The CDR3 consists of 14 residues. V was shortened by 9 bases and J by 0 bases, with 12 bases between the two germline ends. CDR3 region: CARTRGGSGNTIYF. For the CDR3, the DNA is TGTGCCAGGACTCGGGGGGGCTCTGGAAACACCATATATTTT. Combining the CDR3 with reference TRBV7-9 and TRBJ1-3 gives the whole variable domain DTGVSQNPRHKITKRGQNVTFRCDPISEHNRLYWYRQTLGQGPEFLTYFQNEAQLEKSRLLSDRFSAERPKGSFSTLEIQRTEQGDSAMYLCARTRGGSGNTIYFGEGSWLTVV.

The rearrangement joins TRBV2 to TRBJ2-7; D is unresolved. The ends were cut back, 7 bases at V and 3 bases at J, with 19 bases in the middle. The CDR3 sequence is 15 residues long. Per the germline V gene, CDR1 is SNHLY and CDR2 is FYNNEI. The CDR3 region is CASIQTTATFYEQYF. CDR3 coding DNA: TGTGCCAGCATCCAGACGACCGCAACCTTCTACGAGCAGTACTTC.

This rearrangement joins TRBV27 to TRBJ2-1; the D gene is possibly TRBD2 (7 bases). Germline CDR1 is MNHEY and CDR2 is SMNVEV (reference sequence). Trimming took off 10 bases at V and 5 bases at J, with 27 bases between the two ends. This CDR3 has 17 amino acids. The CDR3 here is CATRYGGRLRTHNEQFF. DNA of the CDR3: TGTGCCACAAGGTACGGGGGGCGCTTACGGACCCACAATGAGCAGTTCTTC.

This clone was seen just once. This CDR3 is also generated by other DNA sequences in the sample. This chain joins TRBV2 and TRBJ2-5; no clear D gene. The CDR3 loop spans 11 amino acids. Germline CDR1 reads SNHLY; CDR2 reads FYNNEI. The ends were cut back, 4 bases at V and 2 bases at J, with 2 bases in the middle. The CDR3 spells CASSAQETQYF. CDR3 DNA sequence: TGTGCCAGCAGTGCTCAAGAGACCCAGTACTTC.

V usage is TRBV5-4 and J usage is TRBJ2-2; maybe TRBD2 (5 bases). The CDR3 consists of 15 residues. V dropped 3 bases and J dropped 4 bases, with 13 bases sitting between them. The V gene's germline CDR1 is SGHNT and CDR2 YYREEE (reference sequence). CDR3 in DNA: TGTGCCAGCAGCTCTACTCCCGCGGGCACCGGGGAGCTGTTTTTT. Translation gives CASSSTPAGTGELFF.

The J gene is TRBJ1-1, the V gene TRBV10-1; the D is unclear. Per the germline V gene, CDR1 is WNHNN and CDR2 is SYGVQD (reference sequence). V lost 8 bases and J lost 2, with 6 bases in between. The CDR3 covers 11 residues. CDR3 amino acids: CASLGNTEAFF. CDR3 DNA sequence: TGCGCCAGCCTCGGAAACACTGAAGCTTTCTTT.

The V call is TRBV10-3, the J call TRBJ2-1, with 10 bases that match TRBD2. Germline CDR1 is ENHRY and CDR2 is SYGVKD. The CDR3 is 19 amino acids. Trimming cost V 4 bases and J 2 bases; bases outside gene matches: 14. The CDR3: CAISVPSGSKGGPYNEQFF. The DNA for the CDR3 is TGTGCCATCAGTGTACCTAGCGGGAGTAAGGGGGGCCCCTACAATGAGCAGTTCTTC.

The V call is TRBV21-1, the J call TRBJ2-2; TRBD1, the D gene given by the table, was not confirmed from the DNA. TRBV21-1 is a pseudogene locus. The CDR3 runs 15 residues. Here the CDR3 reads CASSYWTGGTGELFF. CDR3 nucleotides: TGTGCCAGCAGCTACTGGACAGGGGGCACCGGGGAGCTGTTTTTT.

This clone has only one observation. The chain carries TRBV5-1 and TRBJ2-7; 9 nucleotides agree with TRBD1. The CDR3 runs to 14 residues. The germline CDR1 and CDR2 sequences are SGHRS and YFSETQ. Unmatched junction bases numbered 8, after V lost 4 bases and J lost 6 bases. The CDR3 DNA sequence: TGCGCCAGCAGCAACGACAGGGGGATAGGCGAGCAGTACTTC. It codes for CASSNDRGIGEQYF.

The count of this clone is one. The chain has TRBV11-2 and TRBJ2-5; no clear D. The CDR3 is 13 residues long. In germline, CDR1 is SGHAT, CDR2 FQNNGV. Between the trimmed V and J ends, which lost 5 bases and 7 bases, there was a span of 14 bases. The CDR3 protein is CASSPARLGTQYF. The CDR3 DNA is TGTGCCAGCAGCCCCGCGCGGTTGGGGACCCAGTACTTC.

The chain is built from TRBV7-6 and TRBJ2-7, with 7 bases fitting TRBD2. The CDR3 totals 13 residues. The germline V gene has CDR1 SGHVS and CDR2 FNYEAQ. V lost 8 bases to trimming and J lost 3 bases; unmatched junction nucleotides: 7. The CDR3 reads CASSAREVYEQYF. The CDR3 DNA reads TGTGCCAGCTCAGCTCGGGAGGTCTACGAGCAGTACTTC. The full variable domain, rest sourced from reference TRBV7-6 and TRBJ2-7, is GAGVSQSPRYKVTKRGQDVALRCDPISGHVSLYWYRQALGQGPEFLTYFNYEAQQDKSGLPNDRFSAERPEGSISTLTIQRTEQRDSAMYRCASSAREVYEQYFGPGTRLTVT.

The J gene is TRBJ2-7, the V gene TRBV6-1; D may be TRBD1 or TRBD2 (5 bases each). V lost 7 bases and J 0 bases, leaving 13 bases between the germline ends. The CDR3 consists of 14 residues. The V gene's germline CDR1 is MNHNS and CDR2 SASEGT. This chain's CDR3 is CASIRGRSSYEQYF. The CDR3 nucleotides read TGTGCCAGCATCCGGGGCAGGAGCTCCTACGAGCAGTACTTC.

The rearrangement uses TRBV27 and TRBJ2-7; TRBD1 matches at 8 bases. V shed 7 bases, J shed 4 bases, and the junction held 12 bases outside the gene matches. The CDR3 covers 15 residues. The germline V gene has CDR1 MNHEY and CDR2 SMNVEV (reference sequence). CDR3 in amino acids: CASTPSSRGRYEQYF. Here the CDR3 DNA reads TGTGCCAGCACTCCGAGCAGCAGGGGGCGTTACGAGCAGTACTTC.

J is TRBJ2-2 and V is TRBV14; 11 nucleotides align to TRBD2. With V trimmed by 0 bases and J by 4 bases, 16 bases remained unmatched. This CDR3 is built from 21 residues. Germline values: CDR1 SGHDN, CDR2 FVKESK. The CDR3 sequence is CASSQDHSGTSGRRSTGELFF. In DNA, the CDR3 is TGTGCCAGCAGCCAAGATCATAGTGGAACTAGCGGGAGACGAAGCACCGGGGAGCTGTTTTTT. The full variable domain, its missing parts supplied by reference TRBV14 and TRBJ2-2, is EAGVTQFPSHSVIEKGQTVTLRCDPISGHDNLYWYRRVMGKEIKFLLHFVKESKQDESGMPNNRFLAERTGGTYSTLKVQPAELEDSGVYFCASSQDHSGTSGRRSTGELFFGEGSRLTVL.

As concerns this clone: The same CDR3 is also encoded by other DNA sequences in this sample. The CDR3 coding sequence is TGTGCCAGCAGCGCCTTATACGAGCAGTACTTC. This codes for CASSALYEQYF. The chain employs TRBV7-2 and TRBJ2-7; no clear D gene. CDR3 length: 11 residues. V was shortened by 5 bases and J by 4 bases, with 6 bases between the two germline ends. CDR1 SGHTA and CDR2 FQGNSA come from the germline V gene. The full variable domain, rest sourced from reference TRBV7-2 and TRBJ2-7, is GAGVSQSPSNKVTEKGKDVELRCDPISGHTALYWYRQSLGQGLEFLIYFQGNSAPDKSGLPSDRFSAERTGGSVSTLTIQRTQQEDSAVYLCASSALYEQYFGPGTRLTVT.

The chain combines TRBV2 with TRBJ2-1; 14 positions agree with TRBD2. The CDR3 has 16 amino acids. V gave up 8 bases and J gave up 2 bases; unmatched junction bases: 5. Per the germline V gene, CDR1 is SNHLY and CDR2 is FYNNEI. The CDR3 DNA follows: TGTGCCAGCCAACGGACTAGCGGGAGGACCTACAATGAGCAGTTCTTC. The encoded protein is CASQRTSGRTYNEQFF.